This TCR beta chain was captured by sequencing in a study of blood T cells in healthy people across ages. Study-level background: The template switching approach captured approximately one barcoded beta molecule for every two T cells. The study, taken as a whole, reports: Aged donors had fewer naive CD4+ cells and lower diversity than long-lived donors. Older age went with lower TCR beta diversity per million T cells, in a roughly linear way.

This CDR3 contains 12 residues. The V gene's germline CDR1 is DFQATT and CDR2 SNEGSKA (reference sequence). V lost 5 bases, J lost 0 bases, and 5 bases lay in between. For this clonotype: Its specificity is unknown.

The second PCR ran roughly 7 to 12 cycles with a sample-barcoded 5' primer and J-beta primers. TCRdb fed the 5' RACE reads into MiXCR, producing one record per CDR3 protein. The sample includes around 970,000 distinct CDR3 sequences, roughly 50% of them seen just once. This chain uses TRBV20-1 with TRBJ1-5; D is unresolved. The sequence was collected from a woman aged 55-70 years in good health. Material: blood. DNA of the CDR3: TGCAGTGCTTCGATTAGCAATCAGCCCCAGCATTTT. It translates to CSASISNQPQHF.